This T cell receptor beta chain was retrieved from a study of T cell responses to AZD1222 COVID-19 vaccine. With regard to this clone: Its antigen is still unknown.

Clones were sequenced by immunoSEQ multiplex PCR, and TCRdb holds only the in-frame ones, with some missing. Here the sample spans 130,000 or so clones, 92% being singletons. Study results and caveats: Repertoires were obtained solely post-peak T cell response. Reports indicate that nearly half of spike-specific TCRs are directed at unmutated variant regions.

The germline CDR1 and CDR2 sequences are SGHVS and FNYEAQ. The CDR3 has 14 amino acids. Trimming at V came to 4 bases and at J to 4 bases, leaving 3 bases not matched to a gene. Sequencing used peripheral blood, obtained on day 0 of AZD1222 vaccination. This clonotype was sampled from an adult in good health. The chain carries TRBV7-6 and TRBJ2-2; 7 nucleotides match TRBD1. The CDR3 nucleotides are TGTGCCAGCAGCTCGGGACAGAGCACCGGGGAGCTGTTTTTT. Amino acids: CASSSGQSTGELFF.